This T cell receptor beta chain was captured in a study of cytomegalovirus exposure and HLA in healthy donors (dated 2017 in TCRdb). Broadly, across the study: An earlier analysis of some 620 of the donors reported roughly 300 Gb of sequence data and about 120 million unique TCR beta sequences obtained from around 190 million T cells. Besides the first cohort of more than 650 subjects, a separate validation cohort made up of about 120 different subjects was used. High-throughput TCR immunosequencing, statistical association of individual TCRs with disease status, and machine learning were combined to predict cytomegalovirus infection status. The number of typed donors differed by locus: about 620-630 for A, B, C, DRB1 and DQB1; approximately 540 for DQA1; roughly 600 for DPA1; and around 470 for DPB1. Alongside the repertoire data, information on donor age, sex, ethnicity and CMV serostatus was compiled. All discovery cohort repertoires had been generated on a single sequencing platform. HLA typing included class I and class II loci at four-digit resolution. To decide whether each TCR beta V gene segment behaved as functional or pseudogenic, an earlier analysis of 587 of the donors relied on high-throughput TCR beta sequencing. Roughly 5 DR-DQ haplotypes were handled as single units for association and clustering because linkage in the cohort was strong. The study was designed to test whether signatures of past pathogen exposure could be identified by cataloging public T cell receptors. A later analysis re-analyzed previously published TCR beta repertoires from 500 to 700 donors and added high-resolution HLA genotyping to study TCR occurrence patterns. Among the roughly 410 genotyped donors, more than 70% belonged to the genetic ancestry cluster associated with self-reported Caucasian donors. Rather than using new phenotypic data, the later analysis identified candidate immune exposures from TCR beta sequences and from how often those sequences occurred across donors. The study used immunosequencing to profile the T cell repertoires of several hundred subjects and linked those repertoires to cytomegalovirus serostatus. Approximately 310 gigabases of sequencing data and roughly 80 million unique TCR sequences made up an early release that covered 500 to 700 HLA-typed donors. A later genetic analysis used genome-wide SNP genotypes for about 65% of the 666 donors, treating that subset as a discovery cohort. On average, roughly 250,000 unique TCR beta nucleotide sequences were sequenced per donor among a few hundred genotyped donors of the cohort, with roughly 18% of those sequences being non-productive.

What the study reported, not specific to this receptor: The study gave a list of 150 to 200 TCR beta chains associated with cytomegalovirus. Linkage disequilibrium might explain the correlated functional status among segregating V segments, but an unknown experimental factor could not be ruled out. Broadly in line with IMGT annotations, most TCR beta V segments showed up in productive rearrangements about 87% or about 30% of the time in an earlier analysis of a few hundred of the donors. Across donors, most TCR sequences were observed very rarely, whereas some public TCRs were present in many individuals. In a later analysis, about 17,000 TCR beta sequences were associated with specific HLA alleles at a false discovery rate of 0.05. Several of the top co-occurrence clusters appeared to be linked to parvovirus B19, influenza, CMV and Epstein-Barr virus, according to a later analysis. HLA typing was unavailable for some donors at each locus, so association tests used only the typed subset. Sequencing depth was assumed to be roughly uniform across donors in the presence/absence analyses, though that assumption may not hold. According to the authors, the approach could potentially be generalized to other disease states and immunological phenotypes. CMV serostatus was the only immune exposure information available for the cohort. In both the original and validation cohorts, the classifier was reported to diagnose cytomegalovirus status with high specificity and sensitivity. In a later analysis, TCR association rates were found to vary across HLA loci, with the most associated TCRs seen for DRB1 alleles and the fewest for HLA-C alleles. A group of highly shared sequence variants was considered likely to be a technical artifact of the sequencing pipeline. Some IMGT-functional V segments, including TRBV6-2 and TRBV6-3, could not be told apart with the 87-base-pair reads, so those segments were excluded. When HLA alleles, especially DR and DQ, strongly co-occurred, TCR associations were difficult to assign to individual alleles. Compared with equally common non-associated chains, HLA-associated TCR beta chains in a later analysis were more clonally expanded and had lower generation probabilities. An association between a missense DCLRE1C variant and V-gene and J-gene trimming of TCR beta chains was found in a later genetic analysis and replicated in an independent cohort. In this cohort, only TCR beta chains were sequenced, and detectable features were limited by the absence of alpha or paired-chain data. According to a later analysis, most CMV-associated TCR beta chains appeared to be HLA-restricted, and the HLA associations seemed to be driven largely by CMV exposure. A further reported finding was that TCR beta sequences accurately predicted the HLA-A and HLA-B alleles for most subjects in the first cohort. Because counts were too low, 15 or so rarely observed V segments, including chromosome 9 orphons, were excluded from the earlier analysis of 500 to 700 of the donors. Compared with the approximately 600-donor mean, donors in an Asian-associated ancestry cluster had fewer N-insertions in productive TCRs, according to a later genetic analysis. A few of the identified cytomegalovirus-associated TCR beta chains were confirmed in vitro to be specific for cytomegalovirus antigens.

The CDR3, from cysteine to phenylalanine, totals 15 residues. Solely the CDR3 DNA is kept, with 45 bases framed from the first base. Unmatched junction bases come to 6, with V trimmed by 5 bases and J by 2 bases. The germline V gene encodes CDR1 MNHNS and CDR2 SASEGT. In total, more than 500 healthy bone marrow donors made up the cohort. At the time of sampling, every cohort member was nominally healthy, though immune exposures that went unrecorded were likely present. The donor was CMV seronegative and belonged to the group of more than 300 seronegative cohort members. A peripheral blood sample was collected from each donor, and TCR beta sequencing was performed on peripheral blood mononuclear cells. The Qiagen DNeasy Blood Extraction Kit was used to extract genomic DNA from the blood cell samples. A word on this clone: This clone's antigen is unknown. Base quality data are lacking; no much larger clone is found one base away.

Libraries were constructed by the immunoSEQ multiplex PCR assay. A mixture of 60 forward primers for TCR Vbeta segments and 13 reverse primers for TCR Jbeta segments was used in the multiplex PCR. The CDR3 region of rearranged TCR beta genes was amplified from genomic DNA with a multiplex PCR assay. The Illumina HiSeq System was used to sequence the amplified TCR beta libraries as 87-base-pair reads. The original pipeline was this. A later analysis tallied 75 million to 85 million unique TCR beta chains across the roughly 610 repertoires, and approximately 12 million of those chains were shared by two or more donors. Raw reads were error-corrected and collapsed into unique sequences with a nearest-neighbor algorithm that merged closely related sequences to remove PCR and sequencing errors. Alignment of CDR3 sequences to IMGT reference sequences was used to assign V, D and J gene segments. Each retained sequence needed at least a six-nucleotide match to both a V gene segment and a J gene segment. Rearrangements were classified as productive when the CDR3 lacked stop codons and remained in frame with V and J, and all other rearrangements were classified as non-productive. CDR3 was defined by IMGT convention, running from the second conserved V-encoded cysteine to the conserved J-encoded phenylalanine. The earlier analysis of about 530 of the donors excluded any sequence lacking an unambiguous match to a single V gene segment. An earlier analysis of 450 to 650 of the donors called V segments functional above 56.7% productive rearrangements and segregating when the between-donor standard deviation exceeded 5%. A statistical classification framework was developed to diagnose cytomegalovirus status using the catalog of TCR beta chain sequences. A later analysis assigned V and J genes by comparing TCR nucleotide sequences with IMGT/GENE-DB human TR gene sequences. A later analysis assigned CDR3 sequences and most-parsimonious VDJ recombination scenarios with the TCRdist pipeline. In a later analysis, each TCR beta chain was defined by its CDR3 amino acid sequence together with its V-gene family, and reads lacking a unique V-gene family were excluded. As a way to deal with suspected cross-contamination and a sequencing artifact, a later analysis dropped 500 to 700 nucleotide sequences that were highly shared and had low generation probability. A later analysis calculated a clonal expansion index for each public chain from normalized within-repertoire ranks of inferred template counts. Generation probabilities in a later analysis came from a VDJ recombination model fitted to out-of-frame rearrangements, and those results were checked against IGoR. Hypergeometric tests were used in a later analysis to score TCR-TCR, TCR-HLA and TCR-CMV co-occurrence, with a repertoire-size bias correction applied to the TCR pairs. To estimate false discovery rates, a later analysis permuted the HLA or CMV assignments 20 times. In a later analysis, co-occurring TCRs were grouped using DBSCAN, with TCRdist sequence similarity added in when clustering inside HLA-allele-positive subsets. Co-occurrence clustering excluded repertoires with fewer than 30,000 or more than 120,000 public chains, plus five with anomalous nucleotide sharing. Held by TCRdb, this immuneACCESS table contains in-frame sequences only and omits some clones. Under half of the omission traces to an unresolved V gene where checked; the cause of the rest is unknown. That table furnishes V, J and clone size, whereas the DNA furnished D and trimming. The sample includes under 40,000 clones, with more than 80% observed a single time. 9.3% of the sample belongs to the ten largest clones.

Material: PBMCs. The V gene is TRBV6-1 and the J gene is TRBJ2-5; 9 bases in between match TRBD2. This sequence was found in a woman aged 40 to 49 in good health and CMV-seronegative. The DNA is TGTGCCAGCAGTAAACTAGCGGGTGGTCAAGAGACCCAGTACTTC. Translated, it reads CASSKLAGGQETQYF.